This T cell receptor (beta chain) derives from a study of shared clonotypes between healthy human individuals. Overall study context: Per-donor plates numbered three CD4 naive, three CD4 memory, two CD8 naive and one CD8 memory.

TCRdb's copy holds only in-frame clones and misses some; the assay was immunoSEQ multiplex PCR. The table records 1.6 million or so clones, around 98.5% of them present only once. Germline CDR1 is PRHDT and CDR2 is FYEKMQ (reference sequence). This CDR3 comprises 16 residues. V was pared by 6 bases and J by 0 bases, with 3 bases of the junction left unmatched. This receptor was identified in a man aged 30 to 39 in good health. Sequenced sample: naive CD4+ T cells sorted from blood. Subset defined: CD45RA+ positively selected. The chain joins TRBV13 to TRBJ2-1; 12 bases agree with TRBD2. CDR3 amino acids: CASRGLAGNSYNEQFF. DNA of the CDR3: TGTGCCAGCAGGGGACTAGCGGGTAACTCCTACAATGAGCAGTTCTTC.